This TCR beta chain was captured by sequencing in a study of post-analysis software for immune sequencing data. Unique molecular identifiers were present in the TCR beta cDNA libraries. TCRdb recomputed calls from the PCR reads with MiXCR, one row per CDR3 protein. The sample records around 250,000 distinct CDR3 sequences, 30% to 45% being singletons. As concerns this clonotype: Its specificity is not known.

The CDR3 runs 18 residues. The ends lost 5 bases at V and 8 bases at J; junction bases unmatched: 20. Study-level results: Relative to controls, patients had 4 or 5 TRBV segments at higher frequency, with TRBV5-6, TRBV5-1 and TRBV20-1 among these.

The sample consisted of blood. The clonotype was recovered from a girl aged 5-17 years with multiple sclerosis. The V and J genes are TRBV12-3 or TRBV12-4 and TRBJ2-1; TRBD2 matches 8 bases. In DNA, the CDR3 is TGTGCCAGCAGTCCCTTTCGAGGTGTCGGGGGGGTATCACATGAGCAGTTCTTC. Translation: CASSPFRGVGGVSHEQFF.